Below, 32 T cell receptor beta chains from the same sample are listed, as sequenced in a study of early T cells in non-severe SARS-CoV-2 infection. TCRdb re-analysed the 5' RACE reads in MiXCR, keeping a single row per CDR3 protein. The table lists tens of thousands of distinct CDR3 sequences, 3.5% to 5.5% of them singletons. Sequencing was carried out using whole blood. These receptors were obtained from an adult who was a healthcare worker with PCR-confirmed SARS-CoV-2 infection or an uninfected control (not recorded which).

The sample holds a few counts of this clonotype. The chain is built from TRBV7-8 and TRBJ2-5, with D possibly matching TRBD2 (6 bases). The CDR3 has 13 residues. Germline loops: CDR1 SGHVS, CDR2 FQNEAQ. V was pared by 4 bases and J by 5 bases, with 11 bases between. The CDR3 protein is CASSSGGGETQYF. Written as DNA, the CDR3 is TGTGCCAGCAGCTCCGGGGGAGGTGAGACCCAGTACTTC.

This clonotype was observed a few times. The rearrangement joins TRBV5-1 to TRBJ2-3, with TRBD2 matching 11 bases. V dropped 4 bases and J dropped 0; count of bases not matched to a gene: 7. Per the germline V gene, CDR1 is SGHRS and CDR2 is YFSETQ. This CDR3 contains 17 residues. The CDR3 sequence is CASSATSGKTSTDTQYF. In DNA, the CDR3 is TGCGCCAGCAGCGCGACTAGCGGGAAGACTAGCACAGATACGCAGTATTTT.

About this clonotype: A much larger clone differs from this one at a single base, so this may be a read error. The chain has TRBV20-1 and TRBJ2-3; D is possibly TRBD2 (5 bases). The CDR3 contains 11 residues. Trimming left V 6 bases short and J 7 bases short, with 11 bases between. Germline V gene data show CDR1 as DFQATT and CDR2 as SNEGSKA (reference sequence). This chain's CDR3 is CSALTTHTQYF. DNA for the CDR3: TGCAGTGCGCTGACTACCCATACGCAGTATTTT.

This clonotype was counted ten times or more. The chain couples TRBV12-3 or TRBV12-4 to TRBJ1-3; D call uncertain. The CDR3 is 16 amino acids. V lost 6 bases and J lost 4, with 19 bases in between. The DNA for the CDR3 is TGTGCCAGCAGCCCGGGCACAGTCGGGTCGGGAAACACCATATATTTT. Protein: CASSPGTVGSGNTIYF.

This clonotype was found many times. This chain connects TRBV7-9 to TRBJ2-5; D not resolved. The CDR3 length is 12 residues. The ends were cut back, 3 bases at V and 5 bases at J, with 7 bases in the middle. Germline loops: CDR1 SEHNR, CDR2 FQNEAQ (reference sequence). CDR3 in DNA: TGTGCCAGCAGCTTTCAAGGGGAGACCCAGTACTTC. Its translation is CASSFQGETQYF. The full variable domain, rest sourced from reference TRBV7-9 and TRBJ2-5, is DTGVSQNPRHKITKRGQNVTFRCDPISEHNRLYWYRQTLGQGPEFLTYFQNEAQLEKSRLLSDRFSAERPKGSFSTLEIQRTEQGDSAMYLCASSFQGETQYFGPGTRLLVL.

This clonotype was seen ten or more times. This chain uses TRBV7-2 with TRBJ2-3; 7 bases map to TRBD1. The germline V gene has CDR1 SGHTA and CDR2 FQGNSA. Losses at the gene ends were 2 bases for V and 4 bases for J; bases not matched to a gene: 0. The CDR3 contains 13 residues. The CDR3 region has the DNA TGTGCCAGCAGCTTACAGGGGGCAGATACGCAGTATTTT. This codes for CASSLQGADTQYF.

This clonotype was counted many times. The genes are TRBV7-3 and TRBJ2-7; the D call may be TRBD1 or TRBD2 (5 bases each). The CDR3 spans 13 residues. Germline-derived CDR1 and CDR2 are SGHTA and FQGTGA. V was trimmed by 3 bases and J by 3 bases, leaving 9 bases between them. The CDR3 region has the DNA TGTGCCAGCAGCTTGGGACCGAACTACGAGCAGTACTTC. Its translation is CASSLGPNYEQYF.

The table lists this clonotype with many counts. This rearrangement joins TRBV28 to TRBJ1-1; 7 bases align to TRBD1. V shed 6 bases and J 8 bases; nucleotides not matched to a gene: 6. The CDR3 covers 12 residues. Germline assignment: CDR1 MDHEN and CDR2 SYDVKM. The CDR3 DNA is TGTGCCAGCAGACTTCCGGGACAGGAAGCTTTCTTT. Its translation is CASRLPGQEAFF.

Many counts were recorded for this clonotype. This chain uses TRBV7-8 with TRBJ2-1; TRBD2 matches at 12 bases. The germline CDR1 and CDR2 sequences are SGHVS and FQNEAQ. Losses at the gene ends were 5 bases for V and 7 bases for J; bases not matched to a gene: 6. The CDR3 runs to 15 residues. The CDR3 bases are TGTGCCAGCAGCACCGGACTAGCGGGATTAAATGAGCAGTTCTTC. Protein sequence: CASSTGLAGLNEQFF. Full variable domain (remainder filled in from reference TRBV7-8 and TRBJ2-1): GAGVSQSPRYKVAKRGQDVALRCDPISGHVSLFWYQQALGQGPEFLTYFQNEAQLDKSGLPSDRFFAERPEGSVSTLKIQRTQQEDSAVYLCASSTGLAGLNEQFFGPGTRLTVL.

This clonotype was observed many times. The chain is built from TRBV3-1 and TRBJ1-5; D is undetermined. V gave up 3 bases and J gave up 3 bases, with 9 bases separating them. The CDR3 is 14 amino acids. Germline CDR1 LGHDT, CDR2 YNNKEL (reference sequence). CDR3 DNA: TGTGCCAGCAGCCAGGGGATCCCCAATCAGCCCCAGCATTTT. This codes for CASSQGIPNQPQHF. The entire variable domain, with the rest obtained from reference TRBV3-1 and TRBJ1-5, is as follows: DTAVSQTPKYLVTQMGNDKSIKCEQNLGHDTMYWYKQDSKKFLKIMFSYNNKELIINETVPNRFSPKSPDKAHLNLHINSLELGDSAVYFCASSQGIPNQPQHFGDGTRLSIL.

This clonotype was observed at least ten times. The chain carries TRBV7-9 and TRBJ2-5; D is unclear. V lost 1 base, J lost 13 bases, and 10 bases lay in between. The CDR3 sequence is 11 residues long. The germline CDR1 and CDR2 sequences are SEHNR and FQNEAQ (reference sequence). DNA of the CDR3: TGTGCCAGCAGCTTAGGTCCGGGTCCGTACTTC. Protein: CASSLGPGPYF.

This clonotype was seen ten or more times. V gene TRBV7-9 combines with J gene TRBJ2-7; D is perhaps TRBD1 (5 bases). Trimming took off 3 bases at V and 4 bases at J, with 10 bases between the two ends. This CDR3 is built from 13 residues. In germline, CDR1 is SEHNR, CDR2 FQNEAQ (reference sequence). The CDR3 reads CASSFSTGYEQYF. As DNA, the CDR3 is TGTGCCAGCAGCTTTTCCACAGGTTACGAGCAGTACTTC.

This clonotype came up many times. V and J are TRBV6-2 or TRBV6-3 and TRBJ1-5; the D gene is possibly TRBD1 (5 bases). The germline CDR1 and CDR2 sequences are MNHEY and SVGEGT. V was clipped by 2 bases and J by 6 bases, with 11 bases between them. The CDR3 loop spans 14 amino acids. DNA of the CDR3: TGTGCCAGCAGTTACGGGACGGGCGGTCAGCCCCAGCATTTT. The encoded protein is CASSYGTGGQPQHF.

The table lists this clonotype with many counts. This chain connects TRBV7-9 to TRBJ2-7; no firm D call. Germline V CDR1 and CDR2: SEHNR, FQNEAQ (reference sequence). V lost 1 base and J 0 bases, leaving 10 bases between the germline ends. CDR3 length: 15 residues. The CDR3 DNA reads TGTGCCAGCAGCTTAGTCACAGTCTACTCCTACGAGCAGTACTTC. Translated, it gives CASSLVTVYSYEQYF. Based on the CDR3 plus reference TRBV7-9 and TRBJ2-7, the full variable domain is DTGVSQNPRHKITKRGQNVTFRCDPISEHNRLYWYRQTLGQGPEFLTYFQNEAQLEKSRLLSDRFSAERPKGSFSTLEIQRTEQGDSAMYLCASSLVTVYSYEQYFGPGTRLTVT.

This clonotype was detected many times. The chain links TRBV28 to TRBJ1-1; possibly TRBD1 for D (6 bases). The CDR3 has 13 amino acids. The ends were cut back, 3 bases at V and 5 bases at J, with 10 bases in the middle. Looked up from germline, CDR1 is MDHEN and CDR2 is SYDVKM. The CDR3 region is CASSFPGQTEAFF. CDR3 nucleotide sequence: TGTGCCAGCAGTTTCCCCGGACAGACTGAAGCTTTCTTT.

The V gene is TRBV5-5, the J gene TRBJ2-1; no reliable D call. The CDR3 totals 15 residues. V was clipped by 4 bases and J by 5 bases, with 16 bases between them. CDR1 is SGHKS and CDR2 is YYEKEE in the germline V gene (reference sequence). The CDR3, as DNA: TGTGCCAGCAGCCCAACCGGGCGTTCCGACAATGAGCAGTTCTTC. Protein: CASSPTGRSDNEQFF.

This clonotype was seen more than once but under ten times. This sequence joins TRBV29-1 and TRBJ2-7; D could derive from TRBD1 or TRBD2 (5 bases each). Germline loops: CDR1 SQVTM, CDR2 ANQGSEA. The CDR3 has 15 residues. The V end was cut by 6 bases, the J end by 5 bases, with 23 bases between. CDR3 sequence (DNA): TGCAGCGTGGCAACCGGGACCGCCGTCTTTGACGAGCAGTACTTC. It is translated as CSVATGTAVFDEQYF.

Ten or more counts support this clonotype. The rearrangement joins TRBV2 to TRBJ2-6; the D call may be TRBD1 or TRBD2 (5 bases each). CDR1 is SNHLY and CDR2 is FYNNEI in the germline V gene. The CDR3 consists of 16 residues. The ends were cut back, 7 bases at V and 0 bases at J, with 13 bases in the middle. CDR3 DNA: TGTGCCAGCACCTGGGACGGCCACTCTGGGGCCAACGTCCTGACTTTC. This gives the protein CASTWDGHSGANVLTF.

CDR3 sequence reads: CASSSRNEKLFF. In DNA form, the CDR3 reads TGTGCCAGCAGTTCCAGAAATGAAAAACTGTTTTTT. The chain uses TRBV6-2 or TRBV6-3 and TRBJ1-4; D gene unclear. Germline V lookup: CDR1 MNHEY, CDR2 SVGEGT. The CDR3 has 12 amino acids. The V and J ends lost 4 bases and 5 bases respectively, with 5 bases between them.

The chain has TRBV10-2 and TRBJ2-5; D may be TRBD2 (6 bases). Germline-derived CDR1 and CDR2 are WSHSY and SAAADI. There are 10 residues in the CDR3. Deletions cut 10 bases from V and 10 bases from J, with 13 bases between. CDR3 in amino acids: CATREEGQYF. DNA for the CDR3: TGCGCCACTAGGGAGGAGGGCCAGTACTTC.

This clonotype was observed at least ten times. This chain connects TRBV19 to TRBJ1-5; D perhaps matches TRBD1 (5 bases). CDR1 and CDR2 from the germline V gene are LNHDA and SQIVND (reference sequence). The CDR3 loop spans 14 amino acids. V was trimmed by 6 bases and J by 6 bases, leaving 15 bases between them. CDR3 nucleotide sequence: TGTGCCAGTAGAGGGGTTATGGTAAGTCAGCCCCAGCATTTT. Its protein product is CASRGVMVSQPQHF.

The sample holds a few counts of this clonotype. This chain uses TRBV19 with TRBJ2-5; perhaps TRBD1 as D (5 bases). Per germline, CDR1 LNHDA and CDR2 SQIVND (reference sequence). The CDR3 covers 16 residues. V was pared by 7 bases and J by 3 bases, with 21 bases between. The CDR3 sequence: CASTAGRQLGEETQYF. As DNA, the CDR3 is TGTGCCAGTACCGCCGGTAGACAGCTTGGCGAAGAGACCCAGTACTTC.

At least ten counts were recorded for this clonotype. CDR3 protein: CASSSPGNTEAFF. In DNA, the CDR3 is TGTGCCAGCAGCTCCCCGGGGAACACTGAAGCTTTCTTT. V gene TRBV7-9 combines with J gene TRBJ1-1; D is undetermined. Germline V lookup: CDR1 SEHNR, CDR2 FQNEAQ (reference sequence). This CDR3 is 13 amino acids long. Trimming removed 4 bases at V and 1 base at J, with 7 bases between.

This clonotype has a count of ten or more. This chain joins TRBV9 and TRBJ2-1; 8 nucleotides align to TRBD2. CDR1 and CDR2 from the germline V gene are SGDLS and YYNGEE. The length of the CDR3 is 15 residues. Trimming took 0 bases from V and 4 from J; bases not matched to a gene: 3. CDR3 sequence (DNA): TGTGCCAGCAGCGTAGGCGGACTAGCTTACAATGAGCAGTTCTTC. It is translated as CASSVGGLAYNEQFF.

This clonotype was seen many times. CDR3 sequence (DNA): TGTGCCAGCAGCCCAGGTCTAGAAGAGACCCAGTACTTC. This translates into CASSPGLEETQYF. The V call is TRBV13, the J call TRBJ2-5; the D is unclear. V gave up 5 bases and J gave up 3 bases, with 10 bases separating them. The length of the CDR3 is 13 residues. Germline V gene sequence: CDR1 PRHDT, CDR2 FYEKMQ (reference sequence).

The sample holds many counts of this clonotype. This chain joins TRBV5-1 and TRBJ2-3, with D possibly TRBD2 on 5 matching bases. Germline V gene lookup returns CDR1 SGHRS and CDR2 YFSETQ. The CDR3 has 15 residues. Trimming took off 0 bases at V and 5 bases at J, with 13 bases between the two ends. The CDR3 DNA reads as TGCGCCAGCAGCTTGGGAGGGAGCAGGATAGATACGCAGTATTTT. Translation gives CASSLGGSRIDTQYF.

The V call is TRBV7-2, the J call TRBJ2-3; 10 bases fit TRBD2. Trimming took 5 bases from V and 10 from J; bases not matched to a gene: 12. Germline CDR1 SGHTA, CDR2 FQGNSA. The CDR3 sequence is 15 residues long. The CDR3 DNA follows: TGTGCCAGCAGCCCCCGGCTAGCGGGAGTTACCCCGCAGTATTTT. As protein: CASSPRLAGVTPQYF.

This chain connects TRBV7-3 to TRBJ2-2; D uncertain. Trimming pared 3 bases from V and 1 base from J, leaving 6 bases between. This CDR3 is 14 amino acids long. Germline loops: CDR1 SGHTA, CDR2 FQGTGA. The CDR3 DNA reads TGTGCCAGCAGCTTTGGTGGGAACACCGGGGAGCTGTTTTTT. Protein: CASSFGGNTGELFF.

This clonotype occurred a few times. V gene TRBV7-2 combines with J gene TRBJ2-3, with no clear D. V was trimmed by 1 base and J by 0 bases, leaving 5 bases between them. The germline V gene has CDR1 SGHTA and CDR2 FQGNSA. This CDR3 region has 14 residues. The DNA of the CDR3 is TGTGCCAGCAGCTTAGATGGCAGCACAGATACGCAGTATTTT. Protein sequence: CASSLDGSTDTQYF.

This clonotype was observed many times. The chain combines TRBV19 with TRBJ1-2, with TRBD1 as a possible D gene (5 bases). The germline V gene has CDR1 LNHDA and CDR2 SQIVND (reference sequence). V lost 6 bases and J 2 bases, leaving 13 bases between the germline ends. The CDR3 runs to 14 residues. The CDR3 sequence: CASSLLRDNYGYTF. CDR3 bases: TGTGCCAGTAGCCTTCTCCGGGACAACTATGGCTACACCTTC.

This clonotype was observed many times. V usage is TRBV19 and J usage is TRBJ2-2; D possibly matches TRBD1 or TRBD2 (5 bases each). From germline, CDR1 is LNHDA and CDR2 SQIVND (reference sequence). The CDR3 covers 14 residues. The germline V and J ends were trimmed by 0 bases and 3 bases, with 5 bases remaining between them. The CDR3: CASSIEGDTGELFF. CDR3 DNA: TGTGCCAGTAGTATAGAGGGGGACACCGGGGAGCTGTTTTTT.

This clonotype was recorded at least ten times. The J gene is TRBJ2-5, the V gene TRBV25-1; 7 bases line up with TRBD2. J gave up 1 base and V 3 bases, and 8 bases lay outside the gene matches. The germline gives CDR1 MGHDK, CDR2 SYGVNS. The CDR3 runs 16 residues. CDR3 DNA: TGTGCCAGCAGTGATCAATCGCGGACTAGCCAAGAGACCCAGTACTTC. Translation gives CASSDQSRTSQETQYF. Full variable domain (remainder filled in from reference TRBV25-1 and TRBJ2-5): EADIYQTPRYLVIGTGKKITLECSQTMGHDKMYWYQQDPGMELHLIHYSYGVNSTEKGDLSSESTVSRIRTEHFPLTLESARPSHTSQYLCASSDQSRTSQETQYFGPGTRLLVL.